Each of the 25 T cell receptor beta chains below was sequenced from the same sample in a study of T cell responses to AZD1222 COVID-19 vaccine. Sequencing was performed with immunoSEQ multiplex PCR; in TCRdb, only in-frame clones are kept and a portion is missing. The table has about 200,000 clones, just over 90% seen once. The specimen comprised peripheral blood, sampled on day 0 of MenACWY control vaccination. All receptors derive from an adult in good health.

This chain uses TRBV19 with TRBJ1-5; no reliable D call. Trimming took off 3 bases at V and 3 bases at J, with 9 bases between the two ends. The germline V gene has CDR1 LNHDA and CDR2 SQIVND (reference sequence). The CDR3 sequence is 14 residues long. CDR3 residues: CASSMAGLNQPQHF. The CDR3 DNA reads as TGTGCCAGTAGTATGGCTGGACTCAATCAGCCCCAGCATTTT.

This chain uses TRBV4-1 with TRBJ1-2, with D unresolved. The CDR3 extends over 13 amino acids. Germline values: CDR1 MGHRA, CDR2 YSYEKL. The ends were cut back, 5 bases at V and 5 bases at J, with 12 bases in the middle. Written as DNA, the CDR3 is TGCGCCAGCAGCACCAATGAACAGTATGGCTACACCTTC. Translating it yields CASSTNEQYGYTF.

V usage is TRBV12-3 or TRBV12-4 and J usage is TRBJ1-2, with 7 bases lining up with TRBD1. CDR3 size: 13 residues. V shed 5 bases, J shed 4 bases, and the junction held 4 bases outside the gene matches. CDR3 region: CASSPTGAYGYTF. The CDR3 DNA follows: TGTGCCAGCAGTCCAACAGGGGCCTATGGCTACACCTTC.

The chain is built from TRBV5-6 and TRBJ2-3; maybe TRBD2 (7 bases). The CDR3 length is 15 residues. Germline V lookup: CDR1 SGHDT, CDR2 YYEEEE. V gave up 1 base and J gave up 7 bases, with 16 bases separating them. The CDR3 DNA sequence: TGTGCCAGCAGCTTGAGGCGGGGGCCCCCTTATACGCAGTATTTT. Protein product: CASSLRRGPPYTQYF. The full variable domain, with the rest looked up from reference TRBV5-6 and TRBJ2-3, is DAGVTQSPTHLIKTRGQQVTLRCSPKSGHDTVSWYQQALGQGPQFIFQYYEEEERQRGNFPDRFSGHQFPNYSSELNVNALLLGDSALYLCASSLRRGPPYTQYFGPGTRLTVL.

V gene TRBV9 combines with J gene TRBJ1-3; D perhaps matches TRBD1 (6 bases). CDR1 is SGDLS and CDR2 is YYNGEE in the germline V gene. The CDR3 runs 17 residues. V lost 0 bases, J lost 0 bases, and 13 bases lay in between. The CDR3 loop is CASSVGGRRNSGNTIYF. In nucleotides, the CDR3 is TGTGCCAGCAGCGTAGGGGGGCGCAGAAACTCTGGAAACACCATATATTTT.

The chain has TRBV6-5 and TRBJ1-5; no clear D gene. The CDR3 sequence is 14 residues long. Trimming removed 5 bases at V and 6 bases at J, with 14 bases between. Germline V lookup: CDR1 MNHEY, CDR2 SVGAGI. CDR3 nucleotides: TGTGCCAGCAGTAAGTTAACTAGCGGTCAGCCCCAGCATTTT. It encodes CASSKLTSGQPQHF.

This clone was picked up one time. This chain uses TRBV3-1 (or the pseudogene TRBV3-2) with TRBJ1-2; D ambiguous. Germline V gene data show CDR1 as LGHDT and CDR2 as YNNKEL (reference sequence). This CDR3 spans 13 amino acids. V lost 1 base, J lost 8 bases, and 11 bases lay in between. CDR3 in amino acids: CASSQAGLGGYTF. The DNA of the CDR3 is TGTGCCAGCAGCCAAGCGGGCCTGGGGGGCTACACCTTC.

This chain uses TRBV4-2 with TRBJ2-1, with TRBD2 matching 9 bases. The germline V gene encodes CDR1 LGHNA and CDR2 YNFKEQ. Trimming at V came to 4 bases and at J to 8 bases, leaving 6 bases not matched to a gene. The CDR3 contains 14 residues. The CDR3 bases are TGTGCCAGCAGCCCGTATGTAGCGGGAGATGAGCAGTTCTTC. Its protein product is CASSPYVAGDEQFF.

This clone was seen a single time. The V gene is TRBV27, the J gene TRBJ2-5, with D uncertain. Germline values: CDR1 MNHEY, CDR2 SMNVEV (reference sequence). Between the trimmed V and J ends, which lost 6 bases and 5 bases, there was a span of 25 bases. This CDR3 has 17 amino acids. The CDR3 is CASRPPSTRHRRETQYF. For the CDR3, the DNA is TGTGCCAGCAGACCTCCCTCTACTCGACACCGTCGGGAGACCCAGTACTTC.

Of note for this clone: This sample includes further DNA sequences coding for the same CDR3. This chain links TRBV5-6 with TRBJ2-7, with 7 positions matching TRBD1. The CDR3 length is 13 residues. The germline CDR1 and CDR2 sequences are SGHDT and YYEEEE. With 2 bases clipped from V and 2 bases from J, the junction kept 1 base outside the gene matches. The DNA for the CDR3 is TGTGCCAGCAGCTTAGACAGGGCCTACGAGCAGTACTTC. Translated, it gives CASSLDRAYEQYF.

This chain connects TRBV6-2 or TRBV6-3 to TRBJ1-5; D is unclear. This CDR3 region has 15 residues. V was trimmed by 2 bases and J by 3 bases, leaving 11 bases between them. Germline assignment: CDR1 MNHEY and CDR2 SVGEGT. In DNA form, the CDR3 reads TGTGCCAGCAGTTACGGTTGGGGTAACAATCAGCCCCAGCATTTT. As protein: CASSYGWGNNQPQHF.

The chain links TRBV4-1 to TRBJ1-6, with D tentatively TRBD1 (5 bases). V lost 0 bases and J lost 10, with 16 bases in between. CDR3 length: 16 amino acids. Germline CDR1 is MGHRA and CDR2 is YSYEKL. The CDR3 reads CASSQDLRGFSSPLHF. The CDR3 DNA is TGCGCCAGCAGCCAAGATCTTCGGGGGTTTTCCTCACCCCTCCACTTT.

CDR3 residues: CAISRVAKMLASGELFF. In nucleotides, the CDR3 is TGTGCCATCTCCAGGGTAGCGAAGATGCTAGCATCCGGGGAGCTGTTTTTT. The gene calls are TRBV10-3 and TRBJ2-2, with D tentatively TRBD1 or TRBD2 (5 bases each). Trimming stripped 8 bases from V and 6 bases from J, with 25 bases between. The germline gives CDR1 ENHRY, CDR2 SYGVKD. CDR3 length: 17 residues.

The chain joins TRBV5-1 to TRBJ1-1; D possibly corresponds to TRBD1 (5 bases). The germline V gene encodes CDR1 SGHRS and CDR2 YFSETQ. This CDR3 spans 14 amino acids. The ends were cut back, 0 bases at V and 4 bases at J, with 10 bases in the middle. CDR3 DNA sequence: TGCGCCAGCAGCTTGGAGGGGCAGGCCACTGAAGCTTTCTTT. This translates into CASSLEGQATEAFF. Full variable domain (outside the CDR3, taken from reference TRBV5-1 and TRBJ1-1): KAGVTQTPRYLIKTRGQQVTLSCSPISGHRSVSWYQQTPGQGLQFLFEYFSETQRNKGNFPGRFSGRQFSNSRSEMNVSTLELGDSALYLCASSLEGQATEAFFGQGTRLTVV.

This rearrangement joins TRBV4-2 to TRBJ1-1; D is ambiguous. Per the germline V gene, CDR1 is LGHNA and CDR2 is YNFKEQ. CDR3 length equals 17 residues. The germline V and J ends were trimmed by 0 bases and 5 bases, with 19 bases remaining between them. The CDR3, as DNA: TGTGCCAGCAGCCAAGACCGAAGAGGATGGGGTGGGACTGAAGCTTTCTTT. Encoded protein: CASSQDRRGWGGTEAFF.

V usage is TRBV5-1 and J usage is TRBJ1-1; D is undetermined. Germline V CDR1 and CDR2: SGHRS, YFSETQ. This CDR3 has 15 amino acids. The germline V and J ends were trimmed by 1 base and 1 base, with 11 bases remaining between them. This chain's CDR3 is CASSLREEWNTEAFF. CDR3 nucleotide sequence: TGCGCCAGCAGCTTGAGGGAGGAGTGGAACACTGAAGCTTTCTTT.

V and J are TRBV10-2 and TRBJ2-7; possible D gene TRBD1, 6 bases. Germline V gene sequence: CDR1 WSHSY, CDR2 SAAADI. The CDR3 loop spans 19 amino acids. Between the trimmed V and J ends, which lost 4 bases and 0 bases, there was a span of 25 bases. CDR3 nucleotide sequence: TGCGCCAGCAGTGGCCCGAGGACAGACGATAAACCCCGCTCCTACGAGCAGTACTTC. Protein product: CASSGPRTDDKPRSYEQYF.

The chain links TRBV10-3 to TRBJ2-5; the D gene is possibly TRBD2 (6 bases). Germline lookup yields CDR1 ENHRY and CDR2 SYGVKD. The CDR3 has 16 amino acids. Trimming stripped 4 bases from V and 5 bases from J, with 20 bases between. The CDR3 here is CAISAGVGRGEETQYF. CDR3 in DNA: TGTGCCATCAGTGCGGGGGTAGGGAGAGGAGAGGAGACCCAGTACTTC.

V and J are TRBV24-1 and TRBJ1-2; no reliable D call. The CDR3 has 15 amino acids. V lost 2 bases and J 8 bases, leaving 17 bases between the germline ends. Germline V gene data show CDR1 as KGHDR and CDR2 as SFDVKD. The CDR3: CATSDSPDWRGGYTF. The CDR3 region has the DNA TGTGCCACCAGTGATTCCCCGGACTGGAGAGGGGGCTACACCTTC.

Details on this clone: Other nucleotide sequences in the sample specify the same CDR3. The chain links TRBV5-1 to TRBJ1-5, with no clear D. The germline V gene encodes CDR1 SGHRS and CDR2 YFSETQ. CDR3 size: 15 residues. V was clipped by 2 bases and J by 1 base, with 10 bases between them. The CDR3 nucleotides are TGCGCCAGCAGCTTATTAGGTTTCAGCAATCAGCCCCAGCATTTT. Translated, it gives CASSLLGFSNQPQHF.

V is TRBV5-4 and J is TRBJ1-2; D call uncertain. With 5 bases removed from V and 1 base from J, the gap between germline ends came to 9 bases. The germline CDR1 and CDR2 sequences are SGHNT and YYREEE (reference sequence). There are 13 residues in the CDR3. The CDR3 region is CASSPRDNYGYTF. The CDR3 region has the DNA TGTGCCAGCAGTCCCCGGGATAACTATGGCTACACCTTC. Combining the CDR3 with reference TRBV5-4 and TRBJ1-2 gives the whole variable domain ETGVTQSPTHLIKTRGQQVTLRCSSQSGHNTVSWYQQALGQGPQFIFQYYREEENGRGNFPPRFSGLQFPNYSSELNVNALELDDSALYLCASSPRDNYGYTFGSGTRLTVV.

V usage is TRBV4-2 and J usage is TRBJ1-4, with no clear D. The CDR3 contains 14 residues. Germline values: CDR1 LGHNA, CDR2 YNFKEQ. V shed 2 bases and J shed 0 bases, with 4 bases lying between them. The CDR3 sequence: CASSQYTTNEKLFF. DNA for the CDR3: TGTGCCAGCAGCCAATACACAACTAATGAAAAACTGTTTTTT.

In DNA form, the CDR3 reads TGTGCCAGCACGAACCCGGGACTAGGGACGGAGAGAGCTAATGAAAAACTGTTTTTT. Translation gives CASTNPGLGTERANEKLFF. The chain joins TRBV2 to TRBJ1-4; tentatively, D is TRBD1 (5 bases). CDR1 is SNHLY and CDR2 is FYNNEI in the germline V gene. This CDR3 contains 19 residues. V lost 7 bases, J lost 3 bases, and 27 bases lay in between.

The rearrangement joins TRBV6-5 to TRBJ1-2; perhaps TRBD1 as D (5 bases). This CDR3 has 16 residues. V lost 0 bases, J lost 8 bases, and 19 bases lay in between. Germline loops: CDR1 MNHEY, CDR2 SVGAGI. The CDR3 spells CASSYSSGQGLGGYTF. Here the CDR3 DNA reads TGTGCCAGCAGTTACTCGAGCGGGCAGGGACTTGGCGGCTACACCTTC.

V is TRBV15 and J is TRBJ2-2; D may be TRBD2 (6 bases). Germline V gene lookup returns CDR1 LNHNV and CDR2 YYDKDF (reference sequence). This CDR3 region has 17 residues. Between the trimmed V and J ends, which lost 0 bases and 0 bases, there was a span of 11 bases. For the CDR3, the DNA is TGTGCCACCAGCAGAGAAAAGGGACTTTCGAACACCGGGGAGCTGTTTTTT. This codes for CATSREKGLSNTGELFF.